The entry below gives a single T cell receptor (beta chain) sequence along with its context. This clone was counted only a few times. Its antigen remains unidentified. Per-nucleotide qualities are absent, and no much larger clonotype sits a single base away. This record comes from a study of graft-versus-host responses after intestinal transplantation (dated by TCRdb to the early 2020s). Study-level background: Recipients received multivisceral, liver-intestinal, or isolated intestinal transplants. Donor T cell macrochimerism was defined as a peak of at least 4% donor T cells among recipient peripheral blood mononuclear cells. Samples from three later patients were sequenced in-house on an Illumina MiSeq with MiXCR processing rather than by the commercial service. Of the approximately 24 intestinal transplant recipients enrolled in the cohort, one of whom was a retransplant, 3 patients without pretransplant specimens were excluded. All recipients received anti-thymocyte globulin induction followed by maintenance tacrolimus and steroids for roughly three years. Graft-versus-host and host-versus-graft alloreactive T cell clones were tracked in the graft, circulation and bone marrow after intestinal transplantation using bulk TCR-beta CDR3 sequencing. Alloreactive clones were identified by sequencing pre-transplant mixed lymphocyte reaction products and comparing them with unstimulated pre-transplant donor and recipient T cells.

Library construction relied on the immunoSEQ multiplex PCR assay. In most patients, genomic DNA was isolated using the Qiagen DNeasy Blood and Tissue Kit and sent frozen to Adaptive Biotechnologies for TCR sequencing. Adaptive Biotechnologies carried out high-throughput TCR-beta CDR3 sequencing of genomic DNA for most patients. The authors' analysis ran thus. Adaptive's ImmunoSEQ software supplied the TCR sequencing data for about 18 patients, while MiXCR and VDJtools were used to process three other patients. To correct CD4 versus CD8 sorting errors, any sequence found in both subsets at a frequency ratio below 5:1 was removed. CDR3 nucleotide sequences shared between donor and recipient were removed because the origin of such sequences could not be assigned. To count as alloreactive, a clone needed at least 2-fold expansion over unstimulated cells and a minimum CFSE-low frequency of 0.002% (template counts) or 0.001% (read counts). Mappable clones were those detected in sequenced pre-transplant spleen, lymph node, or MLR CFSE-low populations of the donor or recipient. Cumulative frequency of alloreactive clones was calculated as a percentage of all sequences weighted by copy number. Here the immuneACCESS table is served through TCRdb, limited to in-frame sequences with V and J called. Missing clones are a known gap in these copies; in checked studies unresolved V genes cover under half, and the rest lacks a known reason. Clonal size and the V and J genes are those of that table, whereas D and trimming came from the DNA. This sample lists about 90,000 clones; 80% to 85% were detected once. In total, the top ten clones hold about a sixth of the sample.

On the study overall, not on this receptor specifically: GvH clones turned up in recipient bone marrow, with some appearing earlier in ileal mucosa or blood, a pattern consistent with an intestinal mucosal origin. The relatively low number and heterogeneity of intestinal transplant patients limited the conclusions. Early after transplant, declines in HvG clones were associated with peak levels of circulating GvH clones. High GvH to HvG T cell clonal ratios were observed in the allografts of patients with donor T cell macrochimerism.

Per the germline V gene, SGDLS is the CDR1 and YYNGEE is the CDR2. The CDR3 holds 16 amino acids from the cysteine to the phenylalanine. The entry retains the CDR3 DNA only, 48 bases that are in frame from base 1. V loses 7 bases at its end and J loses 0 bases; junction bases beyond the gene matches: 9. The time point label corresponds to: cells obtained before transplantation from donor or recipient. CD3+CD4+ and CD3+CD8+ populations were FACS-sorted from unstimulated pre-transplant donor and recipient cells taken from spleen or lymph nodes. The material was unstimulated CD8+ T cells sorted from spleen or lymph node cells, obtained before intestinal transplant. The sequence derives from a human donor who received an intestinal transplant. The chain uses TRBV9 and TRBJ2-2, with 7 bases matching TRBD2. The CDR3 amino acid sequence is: CASSPLAETNTGELFF. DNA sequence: TGTGCCAGCTCACCGCTAGCGGAGACGAACACCGGGGAGCTGTTTTTT.